Following are 29 T cell receptor beta chains from one sample sequenced in a study of T cell responses to AZD1222 COVID-19 vaccine (dated by TCRdb to the early 2020s). The time point label of this sample denotes: about 28 days (+/-7) after the second vaccine dose. Interpreted using the paper, the treatment or condition label stands for: meningococcal conjugate vaccine given as trial control. Libraries were made using the immunoSEQ multiplex PCR assay. TCRdb re-hosts the immuneACCESS table, in-frame sequences only. Its copies lack some clones; in the studies checked, an unresolved V gene accounts for under half of them, and the cause for the rest is not known. In all, the sample holds 110,000 or so clones, and around nine tenths of those were seen once. The biggest ten clones account for 4% to 4.5% of the sample. The source material was peripheral blood, sampled 28 days after the second dose of the MenACWY control vaccine. The receptors were sampled from an adult who received the MenACWY meningococcal vaccine as a control.

This chain joins TRBV6-1 and TRBJ2-2; a possible D gene is TRBD2 (6 bases). CDR3 length: 16 residues. Deletions cut 0 bases from V and 6 bases from J, with 14 bases between. Germline CDR1 and CDR2: MNHNS and SASEGT. As DNA, the CDR3 is TGTGCCAGCAGTGAAGCGGGCGAGGGAGGCGCCGGGGAGCTGTTTTTT. It translates to CASSEAGEGGAGELFF.

This clone turned up a few times. CDR3 sequence: CASSFLRGLGTSTDTQYF. The CDR3 nucleotides are TGTGCCAGCAGCTTTCTCCGAGGACTTGGGACTAGCACAGATACGCAGTATTTT. The genes are TRBV11-2 and TRBJ2-3; a possible D gene is TRBD2 (6 bases). Looked up from germline, CDR1 is SGHAT and CDR2 is FQNNGV. This CDR3 has 18 amino acids. V was trimmed by 3 bases and J by 0 bases, leaving 19 bases between them.

The chain combines TRBV5-6 with TRBJ2-3, with 8 bases that match TRBD1. Germline V gene lookup returns CDR1 SGHDT and CDR2 YYEEEE. CDR3 size: 15 residues. V was pared by 0 bases and J by 6 bases, with 6 bases of the junction left unmatched. This CDR3 is CASSLESPGGDTQYF. As DNA, the CDR3 is TGTGCCAGCAGCTTGGAAAGCCCAGGGGGCGATACGCAGTATTTT.

The chain carries TRBV4-2 and TRBJ2-2; D perhaps matches TRBD2 (6 bases). CDR3 size: 18 residues. V lost 0 bases and J lost 5, with 19 bases in between. Germline V lookup: CDR1 LGHNA, CDR2 YNFKEQ. DNA of the CDR3: TGTGCCAGCAGCCAAGATTGGGCGGCGGCGGGAAAGACCGGGGAGCTGTTTTTT. It yields the protein CASSQDWAAAGKTGELFF.

The V call is TRBV6-1, the J call TRBJ1-2, with D uncertain. The CDR3 runs 17 residues. V lost 0 bases to trimming and J lost 2 bases, with 16 bases between them. CDR1 is MNHNS, CDR2 SASEGT, per germline. CDR3 sequence: CASSEAVSLGENYGYTF. The DNA of the CDR3 is TGTGCCAGCAGTGAAGCCGTGTCCCTGGGCGAGAACTATGGCTACACCTTC.

The chain uses TRBV19 and TRBJ1-2, with 8 bases fitting TRBD1. This CDR3 has 16 residues. V shed 3 bases and J 7 bases; nucleotides not matched to a gene: 13. The germline V gene encodes CDR1 LNHDA and CDR2 SQIVND (reference sequence). The CDR3, as DNA: TGTGCCAGTAGTATTGAATTTCGGACAGGGAGGAGTGGCTACACCTTC. Encoded protein: CASSIEFRTGRSGYTF. Full variable domain (missing parts from reference TRBV19 and TRBJ1-2): DGGITQSPKYLFRKEGQNVTLSCEQNLNHDAMYWYRQDPGQGLRLIYYSQIVNDFQKGDIAEGYSVSREKKESFPLTVTSAQKNPTAFYLCASSIEFRTGRSGYTFGSGTRLTVV.

This clone was observed a few times. This chain joins TRBV7-9 and TRBJ1-5; D gene unclear. The CDR3 is 14 amino acids. Trimming stripped 3 bases from V and 4 bases from J, with 10 bases between. The V gene's germline CDR1 is SEHNR and CDR2 FQNEAQ (reference sequence). CDR3: CASSLSDPNQPQHF. The CDR3 DNA follows: TGTGCCAGCAGCTTGTCAGACCCTAATCAGCCCCAGCATTTT.

A single count supports this clone. The CDR3 here is CASSLRTASSGNTIYF. CDR3 nucleotide sequence: TGTGCCAGCAGCCTAAGGACGGCAAGCTCTGGAAACACCATATATTTT. The chain combines TRBV3-1 (or the pseudogene TRBV3-2) with TRBJ1-3, with D uncertain. Germline-derived CDR1 and CDR2 are LGHDT and YNNKEL (reference sequence). The CDR3 has 16 amino acids. The ends were cut back, 4 bases at V and 0 bases at J, with 13 bases in the middle.

This clone was found once. The chain links TRBV4-1 to TRBJ2-1; TRBD1 or TRBD2 may be the D gene (5 bases each). The germline gives CDR1 MGHRA, CDR2 YSYEKL. The CDR3 totals 13 residues. Trimming left V 4 bases short and J 8 bases short, with 12 bases between. CDR3 in amino acids: CASSLHRGYEQFF. CDR3 DNA sequence: TGCGCCAGCAGCCTCCACCGGGGCTATGAGCAGTTCTTC.

The V call is TRBV9, the J call TRBJ2-1; D not resolved. Germline assignment: CDR1 SGDLS and CDR2 YYNGEE. V lost 4 bases and J lost 6, with 17 bases in between. CDR3 length equals 15 residues. In DNA form, the CDR3 reads TGTGCCAGCAGCCCGTATTCTACATCTATCAATGAGCAGTTCTTC. This encodes CASSPYSTSINEQFF.

The chain has TRBV10-2 and TRBJ2-5; 7 bases are shared with TRBD2. The CDR3 runs to 14 residues. The junction had 11 bases not matched to a gene; V was cut back by 8 bases and J by 5 bases. From germline, CDR1 is WSHSY and CDR2 SAAADI. The CDR3 spells CASVPGLLGETQYF. In nucleotides, the CDR3 is TGCGCCAGCGTTCCGGGACTACTGGGGGAGACCCAGTACTTC.

The chain couples TRBV11-2 to TRBJ1-2, with D perhaps TRBD1 (6 bases). Germline V gene sequence: CDR1 SGHAT, CDR2 FQNNGV. The CDR3 runs 13 residues. Deletions cut 5 bases from V and 8 bases from J, with 15 bases between. In DNA, the CDR3 is TGTGCCAGCAGCGAGATGCGGCAGGGGGGCTACACCTTC. Translated, it gives CASSEMRQGGYTF.

J is TRBJ2-7 and V is TRBV10-3; D gene unclear. The CDR3 totals 14 residues. Trimming cost V 5 bases and J 1 base, with 12 bases left between them. Germline assignment: CDR1 ENHRY and CDR2 SYGVKD. CDR3 nucleotide sequence: TGTGCCATCAGTCACCCCGCCGAGTCCTACGAGCAGTACTTC. Translated: CAISHPAESYEQYF.

By proportion, this clone is medium-sized (0.01 to 0.1%). In nucleotides, the CDR3 is TGTGCCAGCAGCTCCCCAGAGGGCACTGAAGCTTTCTTT. This encodes CASSSPEGTEAFF. The chain joins TRBV13 to TRBJ1-1; D unresolved. Germline V gives CDR1 PRHDT, CDR2 FYEKMQ (reference sequence). The CDR3 covers 13 residues. Trimming left V 4 bases short and J 4 bases short, with 10 bases between.

This rearrangement joins TRBV7-2 to TRBJ1-1; 8 nucleotides align to TRBD1. Trimming took 3 bases from V and 0 from J; bases not matched to a gene: 0. This CDR3 is built from 14 residues. Germline V gene data show CDR1 as SGHTA and CDR2 as FQGNSA. The CDR3 region has the DNA TGTGCCAGCAGCTTGGGACAGGTGAACACTGAAGCTTTCTTT. Amino acids: CASSLGQVNTEAFF.

The rearrangement joins TRBV7-5 to TRBJ1-5; the D segment call TRBD1 is taken from the table without a DNA check. TRBV7-5 is a pseudogene. This CDR3 is 19 amino acids long. The CDR3 here is CVRSLSGMRQGTCNQPQHF. Written as DNA, the CDR3 is TGTGTCAGAAGCTTATCAGGTATGCGACAGGGGACCTGCAATCAGCCCCAGCATTTT.

The CDR3 nucleotides read TGTGCCAGCAGTTCGACCGGGACAGGGTGGAACGCGGGGGCTTTCTTT. Translated: CASSSTGTGWNAGAFF. This rearrangement joins TRBV6-5 to TRBJ1-1; 9 nucleotides align to TRBD1. Losses at the gene ends were 4 bases for V and 11 bases for J; bases not matched to a gene: 17. The germline CDR1 and CDR2 sequences are MNHEY and SVGAGI. The CDR3 runs 16 residues.

The chain recombines TRBV28 with TRBJ1-1; possibly TRBD1 for D (5 bases). Germline CDR1 MDHEN, CDR2 SYDVKM. Deletions cut 8 bases from V and 1 base from J, with 14 bases between. The CDR3 totals 14 residues. CDR3 sequence (DNA): TGTGCCAGCCGCATCCAGGGTACGAACACTGAAGCTTTCTTT. This gives the protein CASRIQGTNTEAFF.

The V gene is TRBV14, the J gene TRBJ1-4; D is unresolved. The germline CDR1 and CDR2 sequences are SGHDN and FVKESK. The CDR3 runs 15 residues. V was shortened by 3 bases and J by 8 bases, with 16 bases between the two germline ends. This CDR3 reads CASSHPVVGEEKLFF. CDR3 nucleotides: TGTGCCAGCAGCCACCCTGTAGTGGGTGAGGAAAAACTGTTTTTT. Full variable domain (outside the CDR3, taken from reference TRBV14 and TRBJ1-4): EAGVTQFPSHSVIEKGQTVTLRCDPISGHDNLYWYRRVMGKEIKFLLHFVKESKQDESGMPNNRFLAERTGGTYSTLKVQPAELEDSGVYFCASSHPVVGEEKLFFGSGTQLSVL.

V gene TRBV28 combines with J gene TRBJ2-3; 11 bases map to TRBD2. J was trimmed by 6 bases and V by 4 bases; bases with no gene match: 6. The germline gives CDR1 MDHEN, CDR2 SYDVKM. The CDR3 is made up of 15 amino acids. The CDR3 sequence is CASSSWTSGPDTQYF. CDR3 nucleotide sequence: TGTGCCAGCAGTTCTTGGACTAGCGGGCCTGATACGCAGTATTTT.

The rearrangement links TRBV2 to TRBJ2-7; D not certain. Germline CDR1 is SNHLY and CDR2 is FYNNEI. The CDR3 sequence is 14 residues long. Between the trimmed V and J ends, which lost 3 bases and 6 bases, there was a span of 15 bases. The CDR3 bases are TGTGCCAGCAGTGATCTTGCGGCGACCGGCGAGCAGTACTTC. Protein: CASSDLAATGEQYF.

The rearrangement joins TRBV27 to TRBJ1-1; tentatively, D is TRBD1 (6 bases). This CDR3 has 15 residues. Trimming took 6 bases from V and 7 from J, leaving 21 bases between them. Looked up from germline, CDR1 is MNHEY and CDR2 is SMNVEV (reference sequence). CDR3 DNA sequence: TGTGCCAGCAGCCATAGCGAAGGGGGGCAGGGTGAAGCTTTCTTT. Translated, it gives CASSHSEGGQGEAFF.

CDR3 nucleotides: TGTGCCAGCAGCCACAGGGACAGTCCTGCGACGGAGACCCAGTACTTC. It is translated as CASSHRDSPATETQYF. The chain combines TRBV7-2 with TRBJ2-5, with 7 nucleotides matching TRBD1. The germline CDR1 and CDR2 sequences are SGHTA and FQGNSA. This CDR3 region has 16 residues. The trim removed 5 bases at V and 5 bases at J, leaving 14 bases unmatched. Complete variable domain (other parts from reference TRBV7-2 and TRBJ2-5): GAGVSQSPSNKVTEKGKDVELRCDPISGHTALYWYRQSLGQGLEFLIYFQGNSAPDKSGLPSDRFSAERTGGSVSTLTIQRTQQEDSAVYLCASSHRDSPATETQYFGPGTRLLVL.

This clone was observed a few times. V is TRBV5-1 and J is TRBJ1-1; 9 positions agree with TRBD1. In germline, CDR1 is SGHRS, CDR2 YFSETQ. The CDR3 is 15 amino acids. The V segment lost 4 bases and the J segment 2 bases; nucleotides outside the gene matches: 6. DNA of the CDR3: TGCGCCAGCAGCGAGAGACAGGGGGTAAACACTGAAGCTTTCTTT. Its translation: CASSERQGVNTEAFF.

The gene calls are TRBV28 and TRBJ2-7; TRBD2 matches at 8 bases. Germline V gene data show CDR1 as MDHEN and CDR2 as SYDVKM. The CDR3 is 16 amino acids. With 3 bases clipped from V and 3 bases from J, the junction kept 10 bases outside the gene matches. The CDR3: CASSFMRSLAGYEQYF. The DNA for the CDR3 is TGTGCCAGCAGTTTCATGCGCTCCCTAGCGGGCTACGAGCAGTACTTC.

The V gene is TRBV28, the J gene TRBJ1-6; 7 bases map to TRBD1. V lost 3 bases to trimming and J lost 10 bases; unmatched junction nucleotides: 6. CDR1 and CDR2 from the germline V gene are MDHEN and SYDVKM. The CDR3 is 14 residues long. CDR3 nucleotide sequence: TGTGCCAGCAGTTTTGGAGGGGGCGAGTCACCCCTCCACTTT. Its protein product is CASSFGGGESPLHF.

The chain has TRBV7-9 and TRBJ1-6; no reliable D call. CDR1 and CDR2 from the germline V gene are SEHNR and FQNEAQ (reference sequence). V was trimmed by 1 base and J by 5 bases, leaving 12 bases between them. This CDR3 has 16 amino acids. The CDR3 is CASSLESGGNNSPLHF. CDR3 in DNA: TGTGCCAGCAGCTTAGAGTCAGGAGGCAATAATTCACCCCTCCACTTT.

The genes are TRBV28 and TRBJ1-2; D gene unclear. The CDR3 is 11 amino acids. Germline CDR1 reads MDHEN; CDR2 reads SYDVKM. V lost 4 bases, J lost 9 bases, and 9 bases lay in between. The CDR3 DNA is TGTGCCAGCAGTTCTACCCCAAGCTACACCTTC. It translates to CASSSTPSYTF.

The rearrangement links TRBV5-1 to TRBJ2-5; D might be TRBD1 (5 bases). This CDR3 has 14 amino acids. Trimming shortened V by 4 bases and J by 5 bases, and 15 bases separated the two germline ends. Germline lookup yields CDR1 SGHRS and CDR2 YFSETQ. The CDR3 sequence is CASSRQTPGETQYF. In DNA, the CDR3 is TGCGCCAGCAGCCGACAGACCCCAGGGGAGACCCAGTACTTC.